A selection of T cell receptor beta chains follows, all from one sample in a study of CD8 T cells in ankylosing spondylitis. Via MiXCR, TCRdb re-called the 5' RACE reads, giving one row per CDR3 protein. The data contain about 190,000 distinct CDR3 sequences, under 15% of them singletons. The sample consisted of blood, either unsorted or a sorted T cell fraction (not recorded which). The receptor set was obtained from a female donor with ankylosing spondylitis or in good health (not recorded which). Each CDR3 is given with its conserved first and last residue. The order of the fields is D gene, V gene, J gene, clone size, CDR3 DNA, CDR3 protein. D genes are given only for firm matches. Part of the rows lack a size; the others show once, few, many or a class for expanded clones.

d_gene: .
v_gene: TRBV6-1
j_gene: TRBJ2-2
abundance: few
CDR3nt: TGTGCCAGCGCGCCCCGGCGGATAGCGGACACCGGGGAGCTGTTTTTT
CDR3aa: CASAPRRIADTGELFF

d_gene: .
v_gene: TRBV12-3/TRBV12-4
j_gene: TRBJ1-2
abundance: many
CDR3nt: TGTGCCAGCAGTTCGCAGGGATTTGAGGGCTACACCTTC
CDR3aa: CASSSQGFEGYTF

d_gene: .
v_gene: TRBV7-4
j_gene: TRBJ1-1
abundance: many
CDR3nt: TGTGCCAGCAGCTTAGGGGAGGGGAAACTGACTGAAGCTTTCTTT
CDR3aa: CASSLGEGKLTEAFF

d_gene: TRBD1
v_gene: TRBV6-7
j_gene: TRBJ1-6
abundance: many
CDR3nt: TGTGCCAGCAGTTACTCGATCGCCGGGACAGATAATTCACCCCTCCACTTT
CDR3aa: CASSYSIAGTDNSPLHF

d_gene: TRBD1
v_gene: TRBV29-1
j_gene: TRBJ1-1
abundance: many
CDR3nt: TGCAGCGTTGCAGACAGGGGGTTCACTGAAGCTTTCTTT
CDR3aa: CSVADRGFTEAFF

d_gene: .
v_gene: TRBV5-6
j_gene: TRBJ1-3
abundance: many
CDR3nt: TGTGCCAGCAGCCATAATAGAAACACCATATATTTT
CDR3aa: CASSHNRNTIYF

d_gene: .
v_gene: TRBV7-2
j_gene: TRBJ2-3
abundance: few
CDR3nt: TGTGCCAGCAGGCCACTGACAGATACGCAGTATTTT
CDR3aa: CASRPLTDTQYF

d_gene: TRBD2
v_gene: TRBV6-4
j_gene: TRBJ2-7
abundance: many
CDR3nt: TGTGCCAGCAGTGATCATAGCGGGAGATGGTACGAGCAGTACTTC
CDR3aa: CASSDHSGRWYEQYF

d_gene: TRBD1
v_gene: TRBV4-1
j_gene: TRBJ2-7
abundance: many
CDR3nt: TGCGCCAGCAGCCAGACAGGGGAGACCTACGAGCAGTACTTC
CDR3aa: CASSQTGETYEQYF

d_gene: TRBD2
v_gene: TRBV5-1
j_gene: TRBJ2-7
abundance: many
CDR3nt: TGCGCCAGCAGCTTGCTAGCGGGCCGCTCCTACGAGCAGTACTTC
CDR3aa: CASSLLAGRSYEQYF

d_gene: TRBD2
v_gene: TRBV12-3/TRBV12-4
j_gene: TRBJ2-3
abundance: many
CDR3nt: TGTGCCAGCAGTTACACGCACGGACTAGCGGTTTTAGGGTTCGCAGATACGCAGTATTTT
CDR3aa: CASSYTHGLAVLGFADTQYF

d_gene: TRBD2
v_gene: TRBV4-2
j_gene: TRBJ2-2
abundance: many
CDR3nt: TGTGCCAGCAGCCAAGTCGGGACTAGTAACACCGGGGAGCTGTTTTTT
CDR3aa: CASSQVGTSNTGELFF

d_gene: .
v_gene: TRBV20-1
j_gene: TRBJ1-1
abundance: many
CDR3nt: TGCAGTGCTAGGTTCCCCGACCTGAACACTGAAGCTTTCTTT
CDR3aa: CSARFPDLNTEAFF

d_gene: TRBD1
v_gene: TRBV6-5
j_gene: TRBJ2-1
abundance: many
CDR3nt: TGTGCCAGCAGTTACGGACAGGTTTCCTACAATGAGCAGTTCTTC
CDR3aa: CASSYGQVSYNEQFF

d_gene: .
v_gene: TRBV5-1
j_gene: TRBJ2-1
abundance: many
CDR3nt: TGCGCCAGCAGCCCCGGGTTAACCGATGAGCAGTTCTTC
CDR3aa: CASSPGLTDEQFF

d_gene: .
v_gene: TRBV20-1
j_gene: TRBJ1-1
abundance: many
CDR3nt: TGCAGTGCTAGAAGGGCGCCCACTGAAGCTTTCTTT
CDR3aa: CSARRAPTEAFF

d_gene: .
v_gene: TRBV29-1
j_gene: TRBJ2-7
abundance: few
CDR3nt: TGCAGCGCCCGGGGACCCTCGGACTACGAGCAGTACTTC
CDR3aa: CSARGPSDYEQYF

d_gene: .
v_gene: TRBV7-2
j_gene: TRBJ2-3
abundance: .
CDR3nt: TGTGCCAGCATCTCCTTTATGGGACCGTTGGGGGAGCAGTATTTT
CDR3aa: CASISFMGPLGEQYF

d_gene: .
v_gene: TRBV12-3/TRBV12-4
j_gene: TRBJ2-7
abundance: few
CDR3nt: TGTGCCAGCCGCGGGGACGGGACCTACGAGCAGTACTTC
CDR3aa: CASRGDGTYEQYF

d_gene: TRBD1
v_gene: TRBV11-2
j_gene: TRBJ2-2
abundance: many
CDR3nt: TGTGCCAGCAGCCTACAGACAGGGTCGAACACCGGGGAGCTGTTTTTT
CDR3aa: CASSLQTGSNTGELFF

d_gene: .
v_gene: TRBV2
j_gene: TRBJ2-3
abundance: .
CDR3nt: TGTGCCAGCACGGGCTTTAGGAGCACAGATACGCAGTATTTT
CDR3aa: CASTGFRSTDTQYF

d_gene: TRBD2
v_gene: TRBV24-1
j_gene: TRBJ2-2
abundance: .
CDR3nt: TGTGCCACCAGTGATCTGACTAGCGGGACTGGGGAGCTGTTTTTT
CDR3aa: CATSDLTSGTGELFF

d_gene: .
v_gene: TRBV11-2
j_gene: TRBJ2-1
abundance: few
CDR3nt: TGTGCCAGCAGCTTAGTAGGATACAATGAGCAGTTCTTC
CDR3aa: CASSLVGYNEQFF

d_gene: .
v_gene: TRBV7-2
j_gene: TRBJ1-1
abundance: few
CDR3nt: TGTGCCAGCAGCCAAAGCGGACAGCAGAACACTGAAGCTTTCTTT
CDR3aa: CASSQSGQQNTEAFF

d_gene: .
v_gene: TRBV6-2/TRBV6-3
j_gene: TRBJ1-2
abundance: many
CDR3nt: TGTGCCAGCAGCTGGGACGTCTATGGCTACACCTTC
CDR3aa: CASSWDVYGYTF

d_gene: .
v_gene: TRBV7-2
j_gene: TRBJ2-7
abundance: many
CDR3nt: TGTGCCAGCAGCTTTTCAGGATCCATCGATGTTTACGAGCAGTACTTC
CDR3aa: CASSFSGSIDVYEQYF

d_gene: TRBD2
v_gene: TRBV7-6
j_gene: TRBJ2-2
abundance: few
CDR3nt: TGTGCCAGCAGCTCAACCGGGACTAGCGGGTTCGGGGCCGGGGAGCTGTTTTTT
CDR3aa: CASSSTGTSGFGAGELFF

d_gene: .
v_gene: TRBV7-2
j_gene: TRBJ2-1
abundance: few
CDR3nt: TGTGCCAGCAGCGAGAAGAGTCTAGTCTCCTACAATGAGCAGTTCTTC
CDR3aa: CASSEKSLVSYNEQFF

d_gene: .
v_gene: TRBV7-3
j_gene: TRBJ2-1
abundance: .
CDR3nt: TGTGCCAGCAGCTTCAAGTTAATTCCGTTGGCGGTTATAGGTAGCTACAATGAGCAGTTCTTC
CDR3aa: CASSFKLIPLAVIGSYNEQFF

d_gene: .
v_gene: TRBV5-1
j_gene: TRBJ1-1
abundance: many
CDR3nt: TGCGCCAGCAGCCCCGGGGCGGACACTGAAGCTTTCTTT
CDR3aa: CASSPGADTEAFF

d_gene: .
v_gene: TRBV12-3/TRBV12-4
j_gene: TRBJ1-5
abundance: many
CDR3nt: TGTGCCAGCAGCTTGGACGGCGGGCGTAATCAGCCCCAGCATTTT
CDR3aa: CASSLDGGRNQPQHF

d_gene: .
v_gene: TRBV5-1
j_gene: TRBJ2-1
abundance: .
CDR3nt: TGCGCCAGCAGCTTAGGCTGGGGCGGGATGGTGAACAATGAGCAGTTCTTC
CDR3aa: CASSLGWGGMVNNEQFF

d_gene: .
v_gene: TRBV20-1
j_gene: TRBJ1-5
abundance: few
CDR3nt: TGCAGTGCTAGAGATTTCGGGGGGACTAGCAATCAGCCCCAGCATTTT
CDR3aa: CSARDFGGTSNQPQHF

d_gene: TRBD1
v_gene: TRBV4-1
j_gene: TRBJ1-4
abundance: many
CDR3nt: TGCGCCAGCAGTCGCTTGCGGGGACAGGGAGTGAGGGAAAAACTGTTTTTT
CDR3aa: CASSRLRGQGVREKLFF

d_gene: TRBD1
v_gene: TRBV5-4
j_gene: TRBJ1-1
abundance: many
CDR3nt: TGTGCCAGCAGCTTTCGGACAGGGGCCCTCACTGAAGCTTTCTTT
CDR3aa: CASSFRTGALTEAFF

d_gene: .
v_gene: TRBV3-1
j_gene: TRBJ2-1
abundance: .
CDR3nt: TGTGCCGTACGAGAGAGAGGAAACAATGAGCAGTTCTTC
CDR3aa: CAVRERGNNEQFF

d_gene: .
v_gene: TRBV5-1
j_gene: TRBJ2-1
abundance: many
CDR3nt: TGCGCCAGCAGCTTGGCACTAGCAAGGTACAATGAGCAGTTCTTC
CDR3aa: CASSLALARYNEQFF

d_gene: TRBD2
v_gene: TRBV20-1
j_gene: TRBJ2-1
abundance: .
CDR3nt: TGCAGTGCCCGTCCCGGGACTAGCGGGTCCTACAATGAGCAGTTCTTC
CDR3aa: CSARPGTSGSYNEQFF